This TCR beta chain was observed in a study of regulatory T cells in long-lasting Graves disease. The time point denotes: persistent/refractory GD, antithyroid drugs over 5 years with positive TRAb. From PBMCs, RNA was extracted and then used to make the TCR library. V dropped 6 bases and J dropped 2 bases, with 14 bases sitting between them. The CDR3 has 13 residues. CDR1 DFQATT and CDR2 SNEGSKA come from the germline V gene (reference sequence). Relying on iRepertoire HTBI primers and Arm-PCR of CDR3 regions, the team built TCR beta libraries. Via MiXCR, TCRdb re-called the multiplex PCR reads, giving one row per CDR3 protein. The sample lists over 650,000 distinct CDR3 sequences, approximately 29% occurring once.

This chain uses TRBV20-1 with TRBJ2-7, with D perhaps matching TRBD1 (6 bases). The source material was peripheral blood mononuclear cells (PBMCs), sampled when the disease was refractory, from a patient treated with antithyroid drugs. This receptor was taken from a female donor with Graves disease. The CDR3: CSAPGQTTYEQYF. The CDR3 DNA is TGCAGTGCCCCTGGACAGACCACCTACGAGCAGTACTTC.